This T cell receptor (beta chain) was sequenced during a study of blood T cell repertoires in COVID-19. Measured with immunoSEQ multiplex PCR; TCRdb has only the in-frame clones, and not every one. The sample has 250,000 to 350,000 clones, about nine tenths seen once. Those who participated ranged in age from about 18 to 89 years and resided in under 25 US areas. V shed 1 base and J 2 bases; nucleotides not matched to a gene: 6. The CDR3 is 16 amino acids. Per germline, CDR1 MNHEY and CDR2 SMNVEV (reference sequence). The specimen was PBMCs or T cells enriched from blood (not recorded which). The receptor's source is a woman aged 45 to 65 who had recovered from COVID-19. V is TRBV27 and J is TRBJ2-3; 7 bases are shared with TRBD2. This chain's CDR3 is CASSLLGLGDTDTQYF. CDR3 bases: TGTGCCAGCAGTTTATTAGGACTAGGGGACACAGATACGCAGTATTTT.